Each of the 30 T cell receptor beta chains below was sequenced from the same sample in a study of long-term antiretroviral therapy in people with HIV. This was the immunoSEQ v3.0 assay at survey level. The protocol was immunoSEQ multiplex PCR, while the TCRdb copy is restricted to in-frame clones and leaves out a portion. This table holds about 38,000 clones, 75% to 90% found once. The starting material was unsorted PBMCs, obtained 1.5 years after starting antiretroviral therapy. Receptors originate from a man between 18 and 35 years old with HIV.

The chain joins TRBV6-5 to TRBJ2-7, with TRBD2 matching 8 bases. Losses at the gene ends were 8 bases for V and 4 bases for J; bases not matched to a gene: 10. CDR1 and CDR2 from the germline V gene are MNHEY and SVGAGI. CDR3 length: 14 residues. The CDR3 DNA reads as TGTGCCAGCGGACGAGCGGGAGTTTTTTACGAGCAGTACTTC. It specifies CASGRAGVFYEQYF.

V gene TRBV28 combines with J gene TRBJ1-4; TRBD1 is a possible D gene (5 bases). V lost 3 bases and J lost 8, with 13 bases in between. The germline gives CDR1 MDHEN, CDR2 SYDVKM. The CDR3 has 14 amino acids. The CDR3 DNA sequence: TGTGCCAGCAGTTTTATTGGCAGGGACGAAAAACTGTTTTTT. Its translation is CASSFIGRDEKLFF.

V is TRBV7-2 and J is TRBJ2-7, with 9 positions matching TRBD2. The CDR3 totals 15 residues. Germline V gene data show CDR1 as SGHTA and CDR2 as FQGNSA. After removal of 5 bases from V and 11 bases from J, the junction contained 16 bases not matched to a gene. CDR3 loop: CASSPDLRARGGEYF. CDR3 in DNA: TGTGCCAGCAGCCCAGATCTGCGGGCGCGGGGGGGAGAGTACTTC.

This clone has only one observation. DNA of the CDR3: TGCGCCAGCAGCGAAGCCGGGACAGGGCGGGTAGCTTTCTTT. Protein: CASSEAGTGRVAFF. V and J are TRBV5-1 and TRBJ1-1; 9 bases map to TRBD1. There are 14 residues in the CDR3. The V and J ends lost 4 bases and 10 bases, in that order; junction bases with no gene match: 11. Germline V gives CDR1 SGHRS, CDR2 YFSETQ.

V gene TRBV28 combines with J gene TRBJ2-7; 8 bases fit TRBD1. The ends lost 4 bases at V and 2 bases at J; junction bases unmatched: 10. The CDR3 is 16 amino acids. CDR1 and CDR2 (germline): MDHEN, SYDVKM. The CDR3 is CASSSPGQGTPYEQYF. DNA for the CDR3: TGTGCCAGCAGTTCCCCCGGACAGGGAACCCCCTACGAGCAGTACTTC.

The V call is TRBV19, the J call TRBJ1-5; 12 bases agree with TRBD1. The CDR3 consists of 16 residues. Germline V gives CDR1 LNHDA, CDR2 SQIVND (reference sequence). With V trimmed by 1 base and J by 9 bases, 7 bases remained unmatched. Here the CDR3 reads CASSIGAGTGGLPQHF. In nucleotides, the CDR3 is TGTGCCAGTAGTATAGGGGCTGGGACAGGGGGCCTGCCCCAGCATTTT.

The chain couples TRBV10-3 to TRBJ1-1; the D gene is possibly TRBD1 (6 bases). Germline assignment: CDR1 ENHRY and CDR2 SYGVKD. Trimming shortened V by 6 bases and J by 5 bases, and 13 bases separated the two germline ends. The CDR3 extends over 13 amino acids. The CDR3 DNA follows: TGTGCCATCAGGGACACCCAGGGGACTGAAGCTTTCTTT. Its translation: CAIRDTQGTEAFF.

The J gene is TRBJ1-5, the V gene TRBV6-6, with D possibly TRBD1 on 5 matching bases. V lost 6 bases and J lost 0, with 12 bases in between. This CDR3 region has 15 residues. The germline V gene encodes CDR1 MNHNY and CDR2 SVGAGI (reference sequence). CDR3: CASSPGGYSNQPQHF. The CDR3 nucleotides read TGTGCCAGCAGCCCCGGGGGATATAGCAATCAGCCCCAGCATTTT.

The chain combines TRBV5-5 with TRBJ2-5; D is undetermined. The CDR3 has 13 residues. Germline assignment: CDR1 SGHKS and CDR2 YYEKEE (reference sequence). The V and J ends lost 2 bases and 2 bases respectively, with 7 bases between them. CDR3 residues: CASSLLQQETQYF. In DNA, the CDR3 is TGTGCCAGCAGCTTACTTCAGCAAGAGACCCAGTACTTC.

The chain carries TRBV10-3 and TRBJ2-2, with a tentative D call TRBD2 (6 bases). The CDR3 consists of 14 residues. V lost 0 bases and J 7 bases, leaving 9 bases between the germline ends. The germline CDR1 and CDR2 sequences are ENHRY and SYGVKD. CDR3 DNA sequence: TGTGCCATCAGTGAGTCTGGGGGAGGCGGGGAGCTGTTTTTT. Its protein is CAISESGGGGELFF.

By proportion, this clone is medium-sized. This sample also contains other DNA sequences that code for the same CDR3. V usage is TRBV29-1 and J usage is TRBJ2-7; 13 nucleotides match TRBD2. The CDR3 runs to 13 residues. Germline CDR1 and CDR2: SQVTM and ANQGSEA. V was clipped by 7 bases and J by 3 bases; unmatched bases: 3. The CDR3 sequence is CSGGTSGNYEQYF. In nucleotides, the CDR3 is TGCAGCGGGGGGACTAGCGGGAACTACGAGCAGTACTTC.

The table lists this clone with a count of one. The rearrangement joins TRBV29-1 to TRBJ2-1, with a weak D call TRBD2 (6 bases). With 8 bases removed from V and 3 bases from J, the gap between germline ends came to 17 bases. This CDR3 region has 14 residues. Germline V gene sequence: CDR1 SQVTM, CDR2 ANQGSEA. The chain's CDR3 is CSLPGGTHYNEQFF. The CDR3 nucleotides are TGCAGCCTCCCTGGGGGGACTCACTACAATGAGCAGTTCTTC.

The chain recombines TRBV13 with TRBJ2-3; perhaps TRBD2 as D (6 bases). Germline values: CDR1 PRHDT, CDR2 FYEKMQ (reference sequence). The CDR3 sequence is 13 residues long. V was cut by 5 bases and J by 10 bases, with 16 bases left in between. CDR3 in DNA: TGTGCCAGCAGCCCCCGGGGGAGACCTGCGCAGTATTTT. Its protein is CASSPRGRPAQYF.

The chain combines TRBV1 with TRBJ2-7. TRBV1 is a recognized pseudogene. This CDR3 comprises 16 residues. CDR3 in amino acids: CTSSQDRQLSSYEQYF. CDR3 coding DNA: TGCACCAGCAGCCAAGATAGGCAATTGAGCTCCTACGAGCAGTACTTC.

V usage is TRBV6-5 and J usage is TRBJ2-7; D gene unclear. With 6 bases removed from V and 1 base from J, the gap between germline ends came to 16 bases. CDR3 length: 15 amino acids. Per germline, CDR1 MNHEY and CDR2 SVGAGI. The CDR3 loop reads CASSPSSSRSYEQYF. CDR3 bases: TGTGCCAGCAGCCCCAGCTCCTCGCGGTCCTACGAGCAGTACTTC.

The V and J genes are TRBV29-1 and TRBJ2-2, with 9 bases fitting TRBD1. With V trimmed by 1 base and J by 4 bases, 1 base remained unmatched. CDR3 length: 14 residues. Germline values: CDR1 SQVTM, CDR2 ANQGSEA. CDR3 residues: CSVEGTGVTGELFF. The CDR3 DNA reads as TGCAGCGTTGAAGGGACAGGGGTCACCGGGGAGCTGTTTTTT.

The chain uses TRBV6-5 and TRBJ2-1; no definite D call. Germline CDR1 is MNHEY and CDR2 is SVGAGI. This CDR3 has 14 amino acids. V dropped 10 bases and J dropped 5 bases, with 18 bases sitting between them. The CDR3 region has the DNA TGTGCCACCAAAGGATTGGGCGTTAACAATGAGCAGTTCTTC. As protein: CATKGLGVNNEQFF.

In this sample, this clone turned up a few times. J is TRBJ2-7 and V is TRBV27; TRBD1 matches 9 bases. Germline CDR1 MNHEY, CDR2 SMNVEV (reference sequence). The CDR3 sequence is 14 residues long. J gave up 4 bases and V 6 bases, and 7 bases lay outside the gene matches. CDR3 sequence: CASSPRTGVYEQYF. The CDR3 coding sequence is TGTGCCAGCAGCCCGAGGACAGGGGTATACGAGCAGTACTTC.

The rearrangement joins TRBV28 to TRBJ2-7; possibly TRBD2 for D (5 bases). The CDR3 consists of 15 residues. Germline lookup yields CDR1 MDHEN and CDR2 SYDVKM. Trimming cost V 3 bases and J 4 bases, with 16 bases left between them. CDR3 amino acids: CASSFSGSSLYEQYF. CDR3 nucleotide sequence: TGTGCCAGCAGTTTTTCGGGGTCCTCACTGTACGAGCAGTACTTC.

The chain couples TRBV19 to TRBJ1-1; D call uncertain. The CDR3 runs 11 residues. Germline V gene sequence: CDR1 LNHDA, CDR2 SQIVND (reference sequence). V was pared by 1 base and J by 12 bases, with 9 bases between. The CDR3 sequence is CASSIVTKTFF. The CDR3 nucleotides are TGTGCCAGTAGTATAGTTACGAAAACTTTCTTT.

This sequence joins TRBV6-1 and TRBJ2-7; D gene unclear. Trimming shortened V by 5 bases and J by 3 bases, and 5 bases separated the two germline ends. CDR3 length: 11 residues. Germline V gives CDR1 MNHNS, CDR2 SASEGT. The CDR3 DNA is TGTGCCAGCAGTCGGCTCTACGAGCAGTACTTC. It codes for CASSRLYEQYF.

CDR3: CASAKVLGAQPQHF. The CDR3 nucleotides are TGTGCCAGCGCTAAGGTTTTGGGCGCCCAGCCCCAGCATTTT. The chain couples TRBV27 to TRBJ1-5; D gene unclear. The V gene lost 8 bases and the J gene lost 7 bases, with 18 bases spanning the gap. The germline V gene encodes CDR1 MNHEY and CDR2 SMNVEV (reference sequence). The CDR3 extends over 14 amino acids.

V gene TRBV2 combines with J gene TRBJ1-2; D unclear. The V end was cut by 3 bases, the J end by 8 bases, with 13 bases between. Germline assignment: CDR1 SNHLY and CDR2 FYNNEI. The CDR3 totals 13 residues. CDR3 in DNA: TGTGCCAGCAGTGACACCCCTGTGAGAGGCTACACCTTC. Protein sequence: CASSDTPVRGYTF.

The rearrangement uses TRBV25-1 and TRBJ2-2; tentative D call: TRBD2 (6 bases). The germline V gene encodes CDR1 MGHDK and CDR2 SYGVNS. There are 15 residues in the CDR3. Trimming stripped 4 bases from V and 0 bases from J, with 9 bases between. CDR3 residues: CASSAASANTGELFF. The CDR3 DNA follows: TGTGCCAGCAGTGCGGCTAGCGCGAACACCGGGGAGCTGTTTTTT.

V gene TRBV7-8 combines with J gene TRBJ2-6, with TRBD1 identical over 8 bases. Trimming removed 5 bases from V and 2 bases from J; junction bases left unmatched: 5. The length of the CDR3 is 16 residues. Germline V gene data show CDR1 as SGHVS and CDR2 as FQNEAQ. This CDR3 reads CASSPAQGAGANVLTF. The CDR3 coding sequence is TGTGCCAGCAGCCCCGCACAGGGGGCTGGGGCCAACGTCCTGACTTTC.

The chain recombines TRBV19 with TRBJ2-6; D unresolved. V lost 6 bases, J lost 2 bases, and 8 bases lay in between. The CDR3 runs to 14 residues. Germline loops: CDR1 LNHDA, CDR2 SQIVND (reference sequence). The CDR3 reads CASRENAGANVLTF. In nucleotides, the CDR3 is TGTGCCAGTAGAGAAAATGCTGGGGCCAACGTCCTGACTTTC.

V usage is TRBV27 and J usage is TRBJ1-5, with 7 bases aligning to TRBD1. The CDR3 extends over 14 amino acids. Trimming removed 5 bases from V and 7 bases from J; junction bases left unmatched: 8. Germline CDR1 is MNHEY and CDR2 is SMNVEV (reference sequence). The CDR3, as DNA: TGTGCCAGCAGTCTACAGGGGACGGGCCAGCCCCAGCATTTT. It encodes CASSLQGTGQPQHF.

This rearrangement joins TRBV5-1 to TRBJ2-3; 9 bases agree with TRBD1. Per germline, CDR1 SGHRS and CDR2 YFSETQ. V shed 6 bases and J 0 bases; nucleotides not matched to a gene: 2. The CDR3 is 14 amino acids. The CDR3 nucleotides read TGCGCCAGCAACAGGGGGCCTAGCACAGATACGCAGTATTTT. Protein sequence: CASNRGPSTDTQYF.

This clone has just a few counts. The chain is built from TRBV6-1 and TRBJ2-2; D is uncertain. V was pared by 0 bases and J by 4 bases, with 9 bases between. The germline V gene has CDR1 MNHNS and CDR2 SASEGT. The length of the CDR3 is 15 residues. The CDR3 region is CASSEAVSSTGELFF. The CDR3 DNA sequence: TGTGCCAGCAGTGAAGCGGTGTCTTCCACCGGGGAGCTGTTTTTT.

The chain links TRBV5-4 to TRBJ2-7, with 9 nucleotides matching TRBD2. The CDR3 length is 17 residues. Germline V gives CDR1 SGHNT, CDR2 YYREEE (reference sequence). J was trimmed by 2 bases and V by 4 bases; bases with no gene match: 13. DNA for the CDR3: TGTGCCAGCAGCCTTACCCGACTAGCGGATAGCCCCTACGAGCAGTACTTC. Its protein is CASSLTRLADSPYEQYF.